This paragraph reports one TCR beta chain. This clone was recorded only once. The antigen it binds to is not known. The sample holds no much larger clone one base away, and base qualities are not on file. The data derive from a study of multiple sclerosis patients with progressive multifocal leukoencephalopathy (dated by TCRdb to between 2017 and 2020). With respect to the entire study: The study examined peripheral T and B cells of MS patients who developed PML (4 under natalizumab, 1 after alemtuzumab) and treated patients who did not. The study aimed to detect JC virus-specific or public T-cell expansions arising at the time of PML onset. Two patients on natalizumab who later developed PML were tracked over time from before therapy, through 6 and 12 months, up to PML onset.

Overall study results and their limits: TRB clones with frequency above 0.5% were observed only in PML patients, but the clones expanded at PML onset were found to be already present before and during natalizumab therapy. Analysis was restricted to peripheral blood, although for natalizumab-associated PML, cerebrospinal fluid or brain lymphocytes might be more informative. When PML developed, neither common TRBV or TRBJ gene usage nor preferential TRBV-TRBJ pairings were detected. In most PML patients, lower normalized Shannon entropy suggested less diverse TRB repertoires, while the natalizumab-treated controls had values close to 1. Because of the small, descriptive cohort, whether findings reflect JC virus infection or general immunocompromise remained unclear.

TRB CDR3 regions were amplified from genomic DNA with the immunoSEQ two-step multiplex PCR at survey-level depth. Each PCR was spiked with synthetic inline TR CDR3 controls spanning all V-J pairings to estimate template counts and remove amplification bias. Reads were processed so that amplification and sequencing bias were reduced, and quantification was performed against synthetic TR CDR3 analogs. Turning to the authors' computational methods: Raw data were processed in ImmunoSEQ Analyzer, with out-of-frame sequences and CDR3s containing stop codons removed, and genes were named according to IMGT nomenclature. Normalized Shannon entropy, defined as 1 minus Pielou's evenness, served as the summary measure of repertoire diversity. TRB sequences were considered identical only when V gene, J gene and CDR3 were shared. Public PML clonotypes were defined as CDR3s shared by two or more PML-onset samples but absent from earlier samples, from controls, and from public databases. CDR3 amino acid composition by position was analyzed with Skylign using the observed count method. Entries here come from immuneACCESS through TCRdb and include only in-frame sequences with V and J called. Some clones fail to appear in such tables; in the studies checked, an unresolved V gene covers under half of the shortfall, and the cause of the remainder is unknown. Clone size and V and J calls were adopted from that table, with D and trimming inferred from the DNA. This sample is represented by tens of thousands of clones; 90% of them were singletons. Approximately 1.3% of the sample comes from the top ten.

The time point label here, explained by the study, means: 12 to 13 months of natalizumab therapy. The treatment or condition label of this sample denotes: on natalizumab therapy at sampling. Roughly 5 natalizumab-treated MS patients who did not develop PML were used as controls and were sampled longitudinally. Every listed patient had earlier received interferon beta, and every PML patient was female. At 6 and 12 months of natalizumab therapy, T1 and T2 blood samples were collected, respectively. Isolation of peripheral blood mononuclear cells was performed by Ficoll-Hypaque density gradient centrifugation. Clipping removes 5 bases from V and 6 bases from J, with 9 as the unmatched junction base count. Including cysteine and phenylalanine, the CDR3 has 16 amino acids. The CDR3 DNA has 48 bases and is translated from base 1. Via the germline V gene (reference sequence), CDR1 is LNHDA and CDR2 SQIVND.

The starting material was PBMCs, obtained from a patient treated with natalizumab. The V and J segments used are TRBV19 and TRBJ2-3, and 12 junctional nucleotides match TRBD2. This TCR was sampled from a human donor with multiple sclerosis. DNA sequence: TGTGCCAGTAGTGTAGGGACTAGCGGGTTCGTGGATACGCAGTATTTT. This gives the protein CASSVGTSGFVDTQYF. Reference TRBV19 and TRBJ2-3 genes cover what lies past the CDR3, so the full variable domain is DGGITQSPKYLFRKEGQNVTLSCEQNLNHDAMYWYRQDPGQGLRLIYYSQIVNDFQKGDIAEGYSVSREKKESFPLTVTSAQKNPTAFYLCASSVGTSGFVDTQYFGPGTRLTVL.